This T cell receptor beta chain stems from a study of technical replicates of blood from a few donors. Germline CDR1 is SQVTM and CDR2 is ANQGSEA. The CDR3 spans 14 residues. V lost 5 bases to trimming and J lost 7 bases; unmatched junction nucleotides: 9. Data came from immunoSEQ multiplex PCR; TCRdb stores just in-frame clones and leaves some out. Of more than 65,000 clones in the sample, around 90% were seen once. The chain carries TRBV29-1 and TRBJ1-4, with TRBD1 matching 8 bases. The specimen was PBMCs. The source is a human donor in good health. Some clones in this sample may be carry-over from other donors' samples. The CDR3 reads CSVSRTGFFEKLFF. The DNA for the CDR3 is TGCAGCGTTAGTCGGACAGGGTTTTTTGAAAAACTGTTTTTT.